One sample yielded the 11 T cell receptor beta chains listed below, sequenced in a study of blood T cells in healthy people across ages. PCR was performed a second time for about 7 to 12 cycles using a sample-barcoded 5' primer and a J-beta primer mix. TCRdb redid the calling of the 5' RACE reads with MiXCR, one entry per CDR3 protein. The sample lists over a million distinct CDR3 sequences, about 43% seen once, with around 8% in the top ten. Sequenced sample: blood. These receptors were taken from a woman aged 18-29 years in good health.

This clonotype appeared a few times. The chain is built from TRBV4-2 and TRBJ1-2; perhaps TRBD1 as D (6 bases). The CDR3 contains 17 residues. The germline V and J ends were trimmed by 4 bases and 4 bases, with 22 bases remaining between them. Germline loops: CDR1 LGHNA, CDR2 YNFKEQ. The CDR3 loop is CASSPQPRGGALYGYTF. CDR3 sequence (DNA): TGTGCCAGCAGCCCTCAGCCAAGGGGGGGCGCGCTCTATGGCTACACCTTC.

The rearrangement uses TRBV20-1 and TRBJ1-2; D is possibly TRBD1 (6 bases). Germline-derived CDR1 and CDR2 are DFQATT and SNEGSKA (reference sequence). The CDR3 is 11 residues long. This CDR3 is CWTEHNYGYTF. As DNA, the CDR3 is TGCTGGACAGAGCATAACTATGGCTACACCTTC.

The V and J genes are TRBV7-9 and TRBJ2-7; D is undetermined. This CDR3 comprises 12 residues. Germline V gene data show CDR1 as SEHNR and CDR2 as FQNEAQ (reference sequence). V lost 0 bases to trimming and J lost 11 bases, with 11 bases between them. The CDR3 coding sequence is TGTGCCAGCAGCTTAGCGGGCTCTGCAAAGTACTTC. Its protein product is CASSLAGSAKYF.

CDR3 coding DNA: TGTGCCAGCATTCACTTCCAGAGAGGGAAGGATACTGAAGCTTTCTTT. It yields the protein CASIHFQRGKDTEAFF. This chain links TRBV2 with TRBJ1-1, with unresolved D. Germline V gene lookup returns CDR1 SNHLY and CDR2 FYNNEI. This CDR3 has 16 residues. V was shortened by 7 bases and J by 5 bases, with 23 bases between the two germline ends.

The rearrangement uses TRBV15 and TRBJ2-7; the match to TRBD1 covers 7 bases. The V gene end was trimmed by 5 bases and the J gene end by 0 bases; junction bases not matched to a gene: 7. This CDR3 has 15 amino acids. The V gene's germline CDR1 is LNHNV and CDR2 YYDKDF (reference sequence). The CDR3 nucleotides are TGTGCCACCAGCGTTGGGACAGACCCCTCCTACGAGCAGTACTTC. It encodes CATSVGTDPSYEQYF.

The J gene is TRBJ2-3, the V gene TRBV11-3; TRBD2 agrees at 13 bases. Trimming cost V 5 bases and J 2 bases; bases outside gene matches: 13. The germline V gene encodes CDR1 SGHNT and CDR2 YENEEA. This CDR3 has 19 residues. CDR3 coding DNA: TGTGCCAGCAGCCGTAGACTAGCGGGAGGAGAGACCCCCACAGATACGCAGTATTTT. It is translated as CASSRRLAGGETPTDTQYF.

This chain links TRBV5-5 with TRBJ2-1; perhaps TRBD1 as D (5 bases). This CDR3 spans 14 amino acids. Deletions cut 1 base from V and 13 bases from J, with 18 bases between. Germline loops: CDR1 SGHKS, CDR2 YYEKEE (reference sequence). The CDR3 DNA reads TGTGCCAGCAGCTTGCCAGGGATGGTTGAGACCCAGTTCTTC. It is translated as CASSLPGMVETQFF.

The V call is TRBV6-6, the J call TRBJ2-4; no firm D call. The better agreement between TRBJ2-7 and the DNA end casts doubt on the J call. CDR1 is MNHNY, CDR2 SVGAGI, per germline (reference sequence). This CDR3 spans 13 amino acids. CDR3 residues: CASNYGVECEQYF. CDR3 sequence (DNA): TGTGCCAGCAACTATGGGGTCGAGTGCGAGCAGTACTTC.

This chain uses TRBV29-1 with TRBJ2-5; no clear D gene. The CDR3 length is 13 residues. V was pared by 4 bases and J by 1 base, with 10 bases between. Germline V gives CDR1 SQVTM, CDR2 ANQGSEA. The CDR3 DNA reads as TGCAGCGTTGCGCCCTTGCTCCAAGAGACCCAGTACTTC. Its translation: CSVAPLLQETQYF.

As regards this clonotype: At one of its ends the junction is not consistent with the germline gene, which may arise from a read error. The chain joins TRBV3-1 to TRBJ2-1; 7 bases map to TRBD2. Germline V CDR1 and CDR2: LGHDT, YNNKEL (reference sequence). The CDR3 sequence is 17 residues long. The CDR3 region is CACSQDGGGSSYNEQFF. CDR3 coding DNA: TGTGCCTGCAGCCAAGATGGGGGGGGGAGCTCCTACAATGAGCAGTTCTTC.

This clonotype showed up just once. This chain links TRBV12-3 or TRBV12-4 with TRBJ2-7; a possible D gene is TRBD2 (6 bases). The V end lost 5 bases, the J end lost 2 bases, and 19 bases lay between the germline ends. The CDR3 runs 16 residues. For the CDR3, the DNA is TGTGCCAGCAGTCCTCGCTCGCGGGGAACAGCCTACGAGCAGTACTTC. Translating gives CASSPRSRGTAYEQYF.